The source of this TCR beta chain is a study of blood T cell repertoires in COVID-19. Background on the study: Both acute and convalescent COVID-19 samples were obtained from the United States, Italy and Spain.

The CDR3 has 13 amino acids. With 3 bases removed from V and 1 base from J, the gap between germline ends came to 6 bases. In the authors' methods: Nucleated cell counts were estimated from reference gene primer amplification. The method was immunoSEQ multiplex PCR; TCRdb's version includes in-frame clones alone and lacks a portion of them. Clonal size and the V and J genes are those of that table, whereas D and trimming came from the DNA. The sample shows 150,000 to 180,000 clones, around 82% of them seen only once. Seattle's cohort entered during active infection and was followed longitudinally. The source of this sequence is a man between 60 and 75 years old with COVID-19, enrolled during active disease. The sample was peripheral blood. The rearrangement links TRBV12-3 or TRBV12-4 to TRBJ2-5, with D hard to call. CDR3 amino acids: CASSLESQETQYF. The CDR3 bases are TGTGCCAGCAGTTTGGAGTCCCAAGAGACCCAGTACTTC.